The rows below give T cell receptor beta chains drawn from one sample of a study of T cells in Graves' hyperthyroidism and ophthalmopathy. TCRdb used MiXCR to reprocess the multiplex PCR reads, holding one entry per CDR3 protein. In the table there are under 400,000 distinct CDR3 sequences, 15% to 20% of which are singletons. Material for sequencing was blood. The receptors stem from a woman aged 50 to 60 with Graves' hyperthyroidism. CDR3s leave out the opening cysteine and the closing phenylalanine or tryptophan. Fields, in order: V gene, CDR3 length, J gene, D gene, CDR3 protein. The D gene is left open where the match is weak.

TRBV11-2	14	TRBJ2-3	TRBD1	ASSLYTGGSTDTQY
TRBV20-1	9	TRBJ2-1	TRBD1	SARETGPRF
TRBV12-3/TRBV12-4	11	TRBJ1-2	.	ASSLAGLRGYT
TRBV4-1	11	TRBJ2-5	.	ASSSGNQETQY
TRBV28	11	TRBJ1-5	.	ASTFDFNQPQH
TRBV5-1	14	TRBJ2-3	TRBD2	ASSATSGGSPDTQY
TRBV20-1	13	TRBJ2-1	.	SAGSPLARGGEQF
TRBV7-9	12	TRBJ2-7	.	ASSLGRRPYEQY
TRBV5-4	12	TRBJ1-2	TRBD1	ASTTWTGYYGYT
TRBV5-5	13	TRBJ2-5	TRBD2	ASSPGLAGGETQY
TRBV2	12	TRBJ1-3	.	AGKGSSSGNTIY
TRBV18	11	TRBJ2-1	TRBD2	ASSPEFTSGQF
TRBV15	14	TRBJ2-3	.	ATSRDPGGGTDTQY
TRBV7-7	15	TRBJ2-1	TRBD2	ASSLAGTSGLYNEQF
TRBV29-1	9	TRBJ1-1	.	SVEDITEAF
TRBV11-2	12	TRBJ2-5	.	ASSLGLEGETQY
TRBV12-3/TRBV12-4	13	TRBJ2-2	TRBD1	ASRTTGGAGGELF
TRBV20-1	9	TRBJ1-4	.	SAKLNEKLF
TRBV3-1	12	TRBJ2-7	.	ASSQDTGGGEQY
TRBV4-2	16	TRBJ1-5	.	ASSQRLGGTNSNQPQH
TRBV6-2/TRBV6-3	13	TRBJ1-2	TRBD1	ASRPNRGPNYGYT
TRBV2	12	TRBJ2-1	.	ASRTGSSYNEQF
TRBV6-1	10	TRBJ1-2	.	ASSPRPHGYT
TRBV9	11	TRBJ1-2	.	ASSSQTSGGYT
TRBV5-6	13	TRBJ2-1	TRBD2	ASSSGLAGDGLQF
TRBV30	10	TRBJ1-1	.	AWSVGVTEAF
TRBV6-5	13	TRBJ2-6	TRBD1	ASSYGTAGANVLT
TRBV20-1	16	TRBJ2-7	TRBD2	SAARPGTSGPSDYEQY
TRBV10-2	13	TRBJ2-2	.	ASSEPGLSYGELF
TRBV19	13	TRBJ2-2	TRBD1	ASSAGTGGFGELF
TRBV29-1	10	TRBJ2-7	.	SVADKNYEQY
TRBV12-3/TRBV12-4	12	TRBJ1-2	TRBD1	ASSPTGGVYGYT
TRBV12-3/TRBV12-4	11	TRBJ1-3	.	ASSDGSGNTIY
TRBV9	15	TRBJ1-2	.	ASSVVESQSLNYGYT
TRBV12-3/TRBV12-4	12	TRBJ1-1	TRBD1	ASSHGQGRTEAF
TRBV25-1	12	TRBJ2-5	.	ASSERGGRETQY
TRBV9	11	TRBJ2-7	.	ASSAQQGHEQY
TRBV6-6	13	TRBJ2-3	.	ASSYGFPSTDTQY
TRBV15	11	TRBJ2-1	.	ATSSSWPNEQF
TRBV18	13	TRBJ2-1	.	ASSLSLASSGEQF
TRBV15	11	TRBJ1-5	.	ATSRDLGQPQR
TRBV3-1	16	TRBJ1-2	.	ASSQGGGRAFTNYGYT
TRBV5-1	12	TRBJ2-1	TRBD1	ASSPRQGYNEQF
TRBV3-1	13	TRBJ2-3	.	ASSQDPGSTDTQY
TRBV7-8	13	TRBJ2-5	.	ASSSPGTLQETQY
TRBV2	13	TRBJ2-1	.	ASSTSGDLNNEQF
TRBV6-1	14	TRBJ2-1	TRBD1	ASSPSTGFSYNEQF
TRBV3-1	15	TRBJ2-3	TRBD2	ASSGTGLAGSADTQY
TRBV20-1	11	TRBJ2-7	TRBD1	SANRDRAYEQY
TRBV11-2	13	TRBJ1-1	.	ASSFRLGRGTEAF
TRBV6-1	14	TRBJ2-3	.	ASSPVSGHRTDTQY
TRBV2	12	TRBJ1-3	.	ASCPTYSGNTIY
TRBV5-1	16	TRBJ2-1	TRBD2	ASSLALAGGPLDNEQF
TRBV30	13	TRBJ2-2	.	AWSVRSAEYGELF
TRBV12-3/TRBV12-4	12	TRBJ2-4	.	ATSRVSDKNIQY